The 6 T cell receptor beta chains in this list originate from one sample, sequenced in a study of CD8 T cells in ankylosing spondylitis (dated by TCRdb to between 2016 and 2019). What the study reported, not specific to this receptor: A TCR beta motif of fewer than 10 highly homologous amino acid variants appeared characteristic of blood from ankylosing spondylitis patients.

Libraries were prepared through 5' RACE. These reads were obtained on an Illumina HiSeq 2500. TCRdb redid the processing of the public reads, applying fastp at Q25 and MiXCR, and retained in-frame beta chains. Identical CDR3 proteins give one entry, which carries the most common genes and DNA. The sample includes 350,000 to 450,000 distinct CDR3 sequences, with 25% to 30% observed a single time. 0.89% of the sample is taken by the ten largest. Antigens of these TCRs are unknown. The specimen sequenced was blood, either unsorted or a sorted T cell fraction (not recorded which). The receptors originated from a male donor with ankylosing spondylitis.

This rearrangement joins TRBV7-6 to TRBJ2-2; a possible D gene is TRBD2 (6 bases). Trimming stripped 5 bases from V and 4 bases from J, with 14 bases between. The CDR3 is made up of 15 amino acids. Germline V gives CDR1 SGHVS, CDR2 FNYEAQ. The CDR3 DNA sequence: TGTGCCAGCAGCCCCCGGGAGTCAGTCACCGGGGAGCTGTTTTTT. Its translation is CASSPRESVTGELFF.

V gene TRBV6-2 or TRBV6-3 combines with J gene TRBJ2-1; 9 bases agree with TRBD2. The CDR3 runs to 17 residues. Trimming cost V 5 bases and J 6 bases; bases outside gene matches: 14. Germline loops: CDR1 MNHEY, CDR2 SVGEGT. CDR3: CASSKSIAGDVVNEQFF. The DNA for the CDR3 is TGTGCCAGCAGTAAGAGCATAGCGGGAGACGTTGTCAATGAGCAGTTCTTC.

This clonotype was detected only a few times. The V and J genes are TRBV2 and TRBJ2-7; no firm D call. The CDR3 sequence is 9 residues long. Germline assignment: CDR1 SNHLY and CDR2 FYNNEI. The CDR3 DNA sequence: TGTGTCGGAATGGACGAGCAGTACGTC. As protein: CVGMDEQYV.

The CDR3 loop is CSARDFSEGLWHGYTF. The CDR3 coding sequence is TGCAGTGCTAGAGATTTTTCGGAGGGGCTCTGGCATGGCTACACCTTC. The V call is TRBV20-1, the J call TRBJ1-2; tentative D call: TRBD1 (5 bases). Germline V gives CDR1 DFQATT, CDR2 SNEGSKA (reference sequence). Trimming shortened V by 0 bases and J by 6 bases, and 20 bases separated the two germline ends. CDR3 length: 16 residues.

DNA for the CDR3: TGTGCCACCAGTGATTCCGAGGGATTCCGGGATGAGCAGTTCTTC. It codes for CATSDSEGFRDEQFF. This chain uses TRBV24-1 with TRBJ2-1, with D perhaps matching TRBD2 (5 bases). Between the trimmed V and J ends, which lost 2 bases and 8 bases, there was a span of 15 bases. Germline-derived CDR1 and CDR2 are KGHDR and SFDVKD. The CDR3 is made up of 15 amino acids.

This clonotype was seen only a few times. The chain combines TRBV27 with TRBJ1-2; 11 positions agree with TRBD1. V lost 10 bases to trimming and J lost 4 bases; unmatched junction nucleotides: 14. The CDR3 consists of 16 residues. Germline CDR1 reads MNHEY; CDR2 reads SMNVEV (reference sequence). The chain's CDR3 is CATGRTGGAYLYGYTF. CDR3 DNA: TGTGCCACCGGACGGACAGGGGGCGCATATCTCTATGGCTACACCTTC.